This paragraph reports one TCR beta chain. These data are taken from a study of CD8 T cells in Susac syndrome. The CDR3 consists of 14 residues. Germline V gene data show CDR1 as GTSNPN and CDR2 as SVGIG (reference sequence). Between the trimmed V and J ends, which lost 2 bases and 0 bases, there was a span of 8 bases. Random hexamers were used to reverse transcribe an amount of 0.5 to 1 ug RNA. TCRdb reprocessed the immunoSEQ multiplex PCR reads via MiXCR and lists one record per CDR3 protein. This table holds more than 150,000 distinct CDR3 sequences, 95% to 96% found once. Input material: CD8+ T cells from PBMCs. The chain combines TRBV30 with TRBJ2-1; D gene ambiguous. The sequence was obtained from a human donor with multiple sclerosis. The CDR3 nucleotides are TGTGCCTGGAGTCAAGTAAGCTCCTACAATGAGCAGTTCTTC. Translated: CAWSQVSSYNEQFF.